The 2 T cell receptor beta chains listed next were all sequenced from one sample in a study of vaccination and CD4 T cells after COVID-19 (dated by TCRdb to the early 2020s). Library generation was performed with PCR. The data were produced on an Illumina iSeq 100. At the Johns Hopkins FTIC core, DNA from the cultured CD4+ T cells underwent TCR sequencing with the Oncomine TCR Beta short-read assay. TCRdb took the public reads, trimmed them with fastp at Q25, ran MiXCR for clone calling and kept in-frame beta chains. Rows with one shared CDR3 protein collapse into an entry with the most common genes and DNA. This sample lists more than 20,000 distinct CDR3 sequences; 35% to 50% were detected once. The ten largest clones represent more than 4.5% of the sample. The label giving this sample's time point can be read as: late sampling 161 to 241 days after vaccination in a few convalescent patients. The treatment or condition label on this specimen signifies: roughly 10-day PBMC culture with coronavirus spike peptide pools or control peptides (ViraFEST assay).

No antigen has been assigned to these receptors. The material sequenced was CD4+ T cells from blood, cultured in vitro, taken about 7 months after SARS-CoV-2 vaccination. These receptors originate from a human donor who had recovered from COVID-19.

The chain employs TRBV15 and TRBJ2-1; 7 bases line up with TRBD1. Germline CDR1 LNHNV, CDR2 YYDKDF (reference sequence). Trimming at V came to 0 bases and at J to 3 bases, leaving 11 bases not matched to a gene. The CDR3 is 18 residues long. The CDR3 nucleotides read TGTGCCACCAGCAGAGATCGAGGTGGAGCAGGGGGCTACAATGAGCAGTTCTTC. This codes for CATSRDRGGAGGYNEQFF.

The chain couples TRBV19 to TRBJ2-7, with a tentative D call TRBD2 (6 bases). CDR3 length: 14 amino acids. Trimming removed 7 bases at V and 3 bases at J, with 16 bases between. Germline lookup yields CDR1 LNHDA and CDR2 SQIVND (reference sequence). The CDR3 nucleotides read TGTGCCAGTATGGAGGGGACGGGCGACTACGAGCAGTACTTC. This codes for CASMEGTGDYEQYF.